The entry that follows covers one T cell receptor (beta chain) sequence. The data stem from a study of blood T cell repertoires in COVID-19. Study as a whole: T cells, B-cell-depleted T cells, or PBMCs provided the cDNA or gDNA that served as material.

In the authors' methods: Amplified reference gene primers provided the basis for estimating nucleated cell counts. Produced via immunoSEQ multiplex PCR; TCRdb's table is partial and in-frame only. V and J calls and clone size are as listed in that table; D and trimming were resolved from the DNA. The sample carries roughly 250,000 clones, just under 90% recorded once. V gave up 2 bases and J gave up 0 bases, with 8 bases separating them. The germline V gene has CDR1 MNHNY and CDR2 SVGAGI (reference sequence). The CDR3 is 15 residues long. Clinical history as reported by participants underpinned cohort assignment.

Sequencing was performed on PBMCs or T cells enriched from blood (not recorded which). The chain uses TRBV6-6 and TRBJ1-3; D unresolved. This TCR derives from a man aged 50 or older who had been exposed to COVID-19. The CDR3 DNA reads TGTGCCAGCAGTTACGGGCCGGCCTCTGGAAACACCATATATTTT. Amino acids: CASSYGPASGNTIYF.